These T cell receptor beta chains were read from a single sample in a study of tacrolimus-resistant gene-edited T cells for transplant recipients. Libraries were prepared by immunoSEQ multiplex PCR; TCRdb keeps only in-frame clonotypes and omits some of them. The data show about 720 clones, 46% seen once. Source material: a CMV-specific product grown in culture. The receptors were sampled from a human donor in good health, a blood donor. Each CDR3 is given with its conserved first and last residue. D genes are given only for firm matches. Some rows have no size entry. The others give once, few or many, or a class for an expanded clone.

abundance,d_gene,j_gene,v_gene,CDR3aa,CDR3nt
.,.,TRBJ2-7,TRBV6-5,CASSSNRNLRHEQYF,TGTGCCAGCAGTTCCAACAGGAATCTCCGGCACGAGCAGTACTTC
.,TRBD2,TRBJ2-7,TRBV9,CASSRSGGWEQYF,TGTGCCAGCAGCAGAAGCGGGGGCTGGGAGCAGTACTTC
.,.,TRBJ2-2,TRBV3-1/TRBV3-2,CASSRPNTGELFF,TGTGCCAGCAGCCGACCGAACACCGGGGAGCTGTTTTTT
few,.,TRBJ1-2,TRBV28,CASSFSDGGYGYTF,TGTGCCAGCAGTTTTTCTGACGGGGGCTATGGCTACACCTTC
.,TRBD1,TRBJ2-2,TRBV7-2,CASSPRVGTGGSNTGELFF,TGTGCCAGCAGCCCCCGGGTGGGGACAGGGGGCTCGAACACCGGGGAGCTGTTTTTT
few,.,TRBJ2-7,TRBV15,CATSNAGSNEQYF,TGTGCCACCAGCAATGCAGGGAGTAATGAGCAGTACTTC
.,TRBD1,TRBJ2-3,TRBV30,CAWGQATNTQYF,TGTGCCTGGGGACAGGCGACAAATACGCAGTATTTT
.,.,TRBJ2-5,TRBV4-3,CASSQAKLGPRGTQYF,TGCGCCAGCAGCCAAGCCAAATTAGGACCGCGAGGGACCCAGTACTTC
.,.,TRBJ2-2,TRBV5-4,CASSRAGLENTGELFF,TGTGCCAGCAGCAGGGCGGGGTTAGAGAACACCGGGGAGCTGTTTTTT
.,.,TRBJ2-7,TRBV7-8,CASSLADARYEQYF,TGTGCCAGCAGCTTAGCGGACGCGCGGTACGAGCAGTACTTC
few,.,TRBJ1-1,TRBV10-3,CAAISSTANTEAFF,TGTGCCGCCATCAGTAGTACAGCGAACACTGAAGCTTTCTTT
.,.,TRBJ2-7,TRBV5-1,CASSFGIDGKNEQYF,TGCGCCAGCAGCTTTGGGATTGACGGGAAGAACGAGCAGTACTTC
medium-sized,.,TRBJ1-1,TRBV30,CAWKEQGEAFF,TGTGCCTGGAAAGAACAGGGAGAAGCTTTCTTT
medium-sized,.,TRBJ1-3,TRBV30,CAWRQRENTIYF,TGTGCCTGGAGGCAGCGAGAAAACACCATATATTTT
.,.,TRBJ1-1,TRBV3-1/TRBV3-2,CASSPGGVLKNTEAFF,TGTGCCAGCAGCCCTGGGGGGGTCCTGAAGAACACTGAAGCTTTCTTT
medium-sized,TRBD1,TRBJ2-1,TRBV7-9,CASILQGDNNEQFF,TGTGCCAGCATCCTCCAGGGGGATAACAATGAGCAGTTCTTC
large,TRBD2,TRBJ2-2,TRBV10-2,CASSDSGAVTGELFF,TGCGCCAGCAGTGATAGCGGGGCCGTCACCGGGGAGCTGTTTTTT
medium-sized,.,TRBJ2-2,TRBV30,CAWRDHYTGELFF,TGTGCCTGGAGGGACCACTACACCGGGGAGCTGTTTTTT
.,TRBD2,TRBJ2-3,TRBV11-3,CASSFGAGRGDTQYF,TGTGCCAGCAGCTTTGGAGCGGGGAGAGGGGATACGCAGTATTTT
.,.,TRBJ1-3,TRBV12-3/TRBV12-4,CASERTRGNTIYF,TGTGCCAGCGAACGCACCCGGGGAAACACCATATATTTT
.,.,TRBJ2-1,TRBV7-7,CASSEGGSSYNEQFF,TGTGCTAGCAGTGAAGGGGGGAGCTCCTACAATGAGCAGTTCTTC
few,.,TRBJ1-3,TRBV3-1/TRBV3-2,CASSQDRLGGITGNTIYF,TGTGCCAGCAGCCAAGACCGCTTGGGGGGTATAACTGGAAACACCATATATTTT
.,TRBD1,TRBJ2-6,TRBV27,CASSYRDRVSGANVLTF,TGTGCCAGCAGTTACCGGGACAGGGTTTCTGGGGCCAACGTCCTGACTTTC
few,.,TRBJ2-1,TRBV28,CASSLSLGIYNEQFF,TGTGCCAGCAGTTTATCTCTGGGCATCTACAATGAGCAGTTCTTC
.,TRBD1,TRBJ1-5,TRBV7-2,CASSLQGGQPQHF,TGTGCCAGCAGCTTGCAGGGGGGACAGCCCCAGCATTTT
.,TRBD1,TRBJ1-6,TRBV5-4,CASSSSYRATGKDSPLHF,TGTGCCAGCAGCTCCTCTTACCGCGCGACAGGGAAGGATTCACCCCTCCACTTT
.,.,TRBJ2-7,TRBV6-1,CASSEGPASYF,TGTGCCAGCAGTGAGGGGCCCGCCTCGTACTTC
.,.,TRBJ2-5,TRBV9,CASSSKRGETQYF,TGTGCCAGCAGCTCGAAACGTGGGGAGACCCAGTACTTC
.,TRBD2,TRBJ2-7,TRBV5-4,CASSFSASGGQQYF,TGTGCCAGCAGCTTCTCCGCTAGCGGGGGACAGCAGTACTTC
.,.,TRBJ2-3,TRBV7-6,CASSLVLWDTQYF,TGTGCCAGCAGCTTAGTTCTATGGGATACGCAGTATTTT
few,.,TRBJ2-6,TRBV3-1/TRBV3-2,CASSGSGANVLTF,TGTGCCAGCAGTGGCTCTGGGGCCAACGTCCTGACTTTC
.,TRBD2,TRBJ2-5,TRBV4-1,CASSQEGRPAGAETQYF,TGCGCCAGCAGCCAAGAAGGGAGACCAGCGGGGGCAGAGACCCAGTACTTC
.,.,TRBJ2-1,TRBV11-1,CASKIGAGYEQFF,TGTGCCAGCAAGATCGGGGCGGGGTATGAGCAGTTCTTC
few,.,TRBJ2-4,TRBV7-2,CASSSSGTVNIQYF,TGTGCCAGCAGCTCCTCAGGGACTGTGAACATTCAGTACTTC
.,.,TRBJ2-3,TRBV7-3,CASSATTSDTQYF,TGTGCCAGCAGCGCCACGACTTCGGATACGCAGTATTTT
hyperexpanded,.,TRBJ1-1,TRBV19,CASSTALIGGTEAFF,TGTGCCAGTAGTACGGCACTAATTGGGGGGACTGAAGCTTTCTTT
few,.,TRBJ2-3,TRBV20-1,CSGRLEDTQYF,TGCAGTGGGAGACTAGAGGATACGCAGTATTTT